The T cell receptor (beta chain) described here comes from a study of a mutant IDH1 vaccine in newly diagnosed glioma. Study at large: Vaccination followed radiotherapy alone by 4-6 weeks, or accompanied temozolomide cycles.

Time point denoted: week 5, during vaccination. Topical imiquimod accompanied each vaccine dose, which consisted of 300 ug of mutant IDH1 20-mer peptide. Sequencing was performed with immunoSEQ multiplex PCR; in TCRdb, only in-frame clones are kept and a portion is missing. The data contain about 50,000 clones, approximately 78% of them seen just once; the ten biggest clones take up roughly 5%. Of note for this clone: The antigen is not known.

Germline values: CDR1 SGHRS, CDR2 YFSETQ. This CDR3 is built from 19 residues. With V trimmed by 1 base and J by 6 bases, 14 bases remained unmatched. Sequencing used PBMCs, obtained from a glioma patient whose treatment included an IDH1 peptide vaccine. The receptor comes from a man aged 45-65 years with glioma. V is TRBV5-1 and J is TRBJ2-4; 12 nucleotides align to TRBD2. DNA for the CDR3: TGCGCCAGCAGCTTGCAACGCCATTCTAGCGGGGGGGCGGGAAACATTCAGTACTTC. Translating it yields CASSLQRHSSGGAGNIQYF. The complete variable domain, with remaining parts taken from reference TRBV5-1 and TRBJ2-4, reads KAGVTQTPRYLIKTRGQQVTLSCSPISGHRSVSWYQQTPGQGLQFLFEYFSETQRNKGNFPGRFSGRQFSNSRSEMNVSTLELGDSALYLCASSLQRHSSGGAGNIQYFGAGTRLSVL.